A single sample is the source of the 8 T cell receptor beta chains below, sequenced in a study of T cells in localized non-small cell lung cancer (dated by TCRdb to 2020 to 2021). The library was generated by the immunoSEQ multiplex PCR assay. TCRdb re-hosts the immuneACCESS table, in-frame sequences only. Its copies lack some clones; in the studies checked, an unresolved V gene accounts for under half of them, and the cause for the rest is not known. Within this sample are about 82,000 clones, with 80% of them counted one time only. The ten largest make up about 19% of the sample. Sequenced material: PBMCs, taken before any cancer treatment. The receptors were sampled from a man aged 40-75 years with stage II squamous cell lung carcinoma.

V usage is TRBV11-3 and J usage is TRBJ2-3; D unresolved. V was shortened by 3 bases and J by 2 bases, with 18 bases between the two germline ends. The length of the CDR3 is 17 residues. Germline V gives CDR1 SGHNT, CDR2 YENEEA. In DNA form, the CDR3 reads TGTGCCAGCAGCTTTAGCAGACCGGAACAAGACACAGATACGCAGTATTTT. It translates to CASSFSRPEQDTDTQYF.

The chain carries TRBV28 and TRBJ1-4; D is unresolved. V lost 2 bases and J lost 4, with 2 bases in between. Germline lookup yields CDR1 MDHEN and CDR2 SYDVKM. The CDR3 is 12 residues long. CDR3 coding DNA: TGTGCCAGCAGTTTAGGTAATGAAAAACTGTTTTTT. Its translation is CASSLGNEKLFF. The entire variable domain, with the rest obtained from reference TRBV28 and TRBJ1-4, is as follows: DVKVTQSSRYLVKRTGEKVFLECVQDMDHENMFWYRQDPGLGLRLIYFSYDVKMKEKGDIPEGYSVSREKKERFSLILESASTNQTSMYLCASSLGNEKLFFGSGTQLSVL.

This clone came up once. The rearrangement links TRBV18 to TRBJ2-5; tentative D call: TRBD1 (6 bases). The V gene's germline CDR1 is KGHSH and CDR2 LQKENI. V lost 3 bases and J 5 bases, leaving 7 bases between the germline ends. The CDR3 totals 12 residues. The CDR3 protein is CASSPQGETQYF. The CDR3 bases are TGTGCCAGCTCACCGCAGGGGGAGACCCAGTACTTC.

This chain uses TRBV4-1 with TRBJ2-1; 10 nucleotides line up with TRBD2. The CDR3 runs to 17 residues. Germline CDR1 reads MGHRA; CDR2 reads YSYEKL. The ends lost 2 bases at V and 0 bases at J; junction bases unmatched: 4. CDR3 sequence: CASSQTLAGVSYNEQFF. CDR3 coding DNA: TGCGCCAGCAGCCAAACTCTAGCGGGAGTCTCCTACAATGAGCAGTTCTTC.

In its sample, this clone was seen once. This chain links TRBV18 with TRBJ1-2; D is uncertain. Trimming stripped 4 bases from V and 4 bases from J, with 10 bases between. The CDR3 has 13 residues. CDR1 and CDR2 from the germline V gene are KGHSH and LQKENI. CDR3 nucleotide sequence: TGTGCCAGCTCACTCGGGGAGGGCTATGGCTACACCTTC. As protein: CASSLGEGYGYTF.

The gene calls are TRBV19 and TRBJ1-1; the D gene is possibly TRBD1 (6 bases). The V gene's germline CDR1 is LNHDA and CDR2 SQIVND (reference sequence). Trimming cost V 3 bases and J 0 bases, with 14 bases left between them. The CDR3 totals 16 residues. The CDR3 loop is CASSMGGRAMNTEAFF. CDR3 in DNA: TGTGCCAGTAGTATGGGGGGCAGAGCCATGAACACTGAAGCTTTCTTT.

CDR3 sequence (DNA): TGTGCCAGCAGCGGTCAATACGACACTGAAGCTTTCTTT. It encodes CASSGQYDTEAFF. The V gene is TRBV9, the J gene TRBJ1-1; unclear D gene. CDR3 length: 13 amino acids. Trimming took off 3 bases at V and 3 bases at J, with 9 bases between the two ends. Germline V gives CDR1 SGDLS, CDR2 YYNGEE.

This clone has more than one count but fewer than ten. This CDR3 is CASSSNQGLRGEAFF. The CDR3 nucleotides read TGTGCCAGCAGCTCAAATCAGGGTCTCCGGGGTGAAGCTTTCTTT. The chain recombines TRBV6-5 with TRBJ1-1, with TRBD1 as a possible D gene (5 bases). Germline-derived CDR1 and CDR2 are MNHEY and SVGAGI. The V and J ends lost 6 bases and 7 bases respectively, with 21 bases between them. There are 15 residues in the CDR3.